A single T cell receptor (beta chain) is shown here with its context. Antigen unknown. This sample is drawn from a study of cytomegalovirus exposure and HLA in healthy donors. Across the study: As an earlier analysis found, 150 million to 200 million T cells yielded about 120 million unique TCR beta sequences. Study-level points and caveats: By a later analysis, the bulk of CMV-associated TCR beta chains appeared HLA-restricted. A later examination showed that TCR association rates differed by HLA locus, with DRB1 most and HLA-C fewest.

The CDR3 is 19 residues long. Unmatched junction bases numbered 13, after V lost 2 bases and J lost 1 base. Germline values: CDR1 MGHRA, CDR2 YSYEKL. PCR used 60 Vbeta primers and 13 Jbeta primers. The data were produced by immunoSEQ multiplex PCR, yet TCRdb's version contains in-frame clones alone and is incomplete. This table holds 150,000 to 200,000 clones. The sample comprised PBMCs. The TCR comes from a man aged 25-40 years in good health and CMV-seronegative. This chain connects TRBV4-1 to TRBJ1-1, with TRBD1 matching over 10 bases. CDR3: CASSQSTPDRGPRNTEAFF. CDR3 in DNA: TGCGCCAGCAGCCAATCAACCCCTGACAGGGGGCCAAGGAACACTGAAGCTTTCTTT.